This entry lists 25 T cell receptor beta chains sequenced from one sample in a study of patients and donors after allogeneic stem cell transplantation. TCRdb re-derived calls from the RT-PCR reads in MiXCR, one entry per CDR3 protein. The sample consists of over 400,000 distinct CDR3 sequences, 15% to 20% of them appearing once. The material sequenced was blood, either unsorted or a sorted T cell fraction (not recorded which). The receptors come from a human donor who was either an allogeneic HSCT recipient or a stem cell or donor lymphocyte infusion donor (not recorded which). It is not recorded whose cells these are; they may come from a transplant donor.

The rearrangement links TRBV29-1 to TRBJ2-1; D gene unclear. Germline V gene sequence: CDR1 SQVTM, CDR2 ANQGSEA. The CDR3 has 13 amino acids. Trimming cost V 4 bases and J 0 bases, with 7 bases left between them. The CDR3 coding sequence is TGCAGCGTTGTGGCAGGCTCCTACAATGAGCAGTTCTTC. Translation: CSVVAGSYNEQFF.

Many counts were recorded for this clonotype. The CDR3 DNA sequence: TGTGCCACCAGTGATTCTGTAGTCGCGCCCCAGTACTTC. This sequence encodes CATSDSVVAPQYF. The V gene is TRBV24-1, the J gene TRBJ2-5; the D is unclear. V was cut by 2 bases and J by 9 bases, with 12 bases left in between. Germline V gene lookup returns CDR1 KGHDR and CDR2 SFDVKD. The CDR3 extends over 13 amino acids.

The CDR3 DNA sequence: TGTGCCAGCAGCCTTCCCAGGCTCGAAGGAAACACCATATATTTT. Its translation is CASSLPRLEGNTIYF. The chain recombines TRBV5-4 with TRBJ1-3; D remains ambiguous. The CDR3 runs to 15 residues. The germline V and J ends were trimmed by 4 bases and 4 bases, with 15 bases remaining between them. CDR1 and CDR2 from the germline V gene are SGHNT and YYREEE (reference sequence).

J is TRBJ2-3 and V is TRBV19; D is possibly TRBD1 or TRBD2 (6 bases each). V was trimmed by 4 bases and J by 2 bases, leaving 13 bases between them. This CDR3 is 15 amino acids long. The V gene's germline CDR1 is LNHDA and CDR2 SQIVND (reference sequence). In DNA, the CDR3 is TGTGCCAGTAGTACGTTCGGGGGCGCCACAGATACGCAGTATTTT. Translating gives CASSTFGGATDTQYF.

This clonotype was seen ten or more times. The rearrangement uses TRBV5-1 and TRBJ2-1; D is undetermined. CDR1 is SGHRS, CDR2 YFSETQ, per germline. CDR3 length: 14 residues. Trimming took 1 base from V and 0 from J, leaving 5 bases between them. The CDR3 coding sequence is TGCGCCAGCAGCTTGTCCCACTCCTACAATGAGCAGTTCTTC. Amino acids: CASSLSHSYNEQFF.

This clonotype was seen repeatedly, ten times or more. This chain's CDR3 is CASSPTGLTGELFF. The CDR3 DNA reads as TGTGCCAGCAGCCCGACAGGACTCACCGGGGAGCTGTTTTTT. The V call is TRBV12-3 or TRBV12-4, the J call TRBJ2-2, with D possibly TRBD1 on 6 matching bases. Deletions cut 6 bases from V and 4 bases from J, with 12 bases between. This CDR3 is 14 amino acids long.

The chain recombines TRBV4-3 with TRBJ2-1; TRBD2 matches at 9 bases. The CDR3 has 16 amino acids. Germline V gene sequence: CDR1 LGHNA, CDR2 YSLEER. V shed 0 bases and J 8 bases; nucleotides not matched to a gene: 8. CDR3 in DNA: TGCGCCAGCAGCCAAGAATGGGCTAGCGGGGTCGATGAGCAGTTCTTC. As protein: CASSQEWASGVDEQFF.

A few counts support this clonotype. The chain couples TRBV12-3 or TRBV12-4 to TRBJ2-2; possibly TRBD1 for D (6 bases). The CDR3 runs to 13 residues. Trimming removed 8 bases at V and 5 bases at J, with 12 bases between. CDR3 sequence: CASLKRGTGELFF. The CDR3 DNA reads TGTGCCAGCCTCAAAAGGGGGACCGGGGAGCTGTTTTTT.

V usage is TRBV25-1 and J usage is TRBJ1-6; D remains unclear. Trimming shortened V by 4 bases and J by 6 bases, and 4 bases separated the two germline ends. The CDR3 is 12 amino acids. Per the germline V gene, CDR1 is MGHDK and CDR2 is SYGVNS. The CDR3 nucleotides read TGTGCCAGCAGTGCCCCTAATTCACCCCTCCACTTT. It yields the protein CASSAPNSPLHF.

This rearrangement joins TRBV10-2 to TRBJ1-3; no clear D gene. Germline values: CDR1 WSHSY, CDR2 SAAADI. This CDR3 comprises 14 residues. Trimming left V 3 bases short and J 0 bases short, with 6 bases between. The CDR3 sequence is CASSEHSSGNTIYF. CDR3 in DNA: TGCGCCAGCAGTGAACACAGCTCTGGAAACACCATATATTTT.

This clonotype was counted only a few times. The chain has TRBV12-3 or TRBV12-4 and TRBJ2-6; D perhaps matches TRBD2 (6 bases). There are 15 residues in the CDR3. The V and J ends lost 3 bases and 3 bases respectively, with 9 bases between them. CDR3 protein: CASSLWGVGANVLTF. The CDR3 DNA is TGTGCCAGCAGTTTGTGGGGGGTTGGGGCCAACGTCCTGACTTTC.

Concerning this clonotype itself: The CDR3 does not end in the conserved phenylalanine or tryptophan, so this is likely a read error. CDR3 amino acids: CASSTWERYEQYL. The CDR3 nucleotides read TGTGCCAGTAGTACCTGGGAACGCTACGAGCAGTACCTC. The chain is built from TRBV19 and TRBJ2-7, with D uncertain. The CDR3 extends over 13 amino acids. Germline lookup yields CDR1 LNHDA and CDR2 SQIVND (reference sequence). The V end was cut by 4 bases, the J end by 3 bases, with 10 bases between.

The chain couples TRBV2 to TRBJ2-5; 9 bases are a match to TRBD2. Trimming at V came to 6 bases and at J to 2 bases, leaving 16 bases not matched to a gene. This CDR3 has 18 residues. Germline CDR1 SNHLY, CDR2 FYNNEI. DNA of the CDR3: TGTGCCAGCAGCTATCCCCTAGCGGGATGGACTAGACAAGAGACCCAGTACTTC. Translation gives CASSYPLAGWTRQETQYF.

This clonotype came up many times. The chain combines TRBV20-1 with TRBJ1-6; D call uncertain. The CDR3 has 15 residues. The germline V gene has CDR1 DFQATT and CDR2 SNEGSKA (reference sequence). V was pared by 5 bases and J by 8 bases, with 19 bases between. The CDR3 DNA reads TGCAGTGCTCCCGCCGGCCTCGTATCGGATTCACCCCTCCACTTT. Translation: CSAPAGLVSDSPLHF.

The V and J genes are TRBV11-3 and TRBJ1-2, with D possibly TRBD1 on 6 matching bases. The V gene's germline CDR1 is SGHNT and CDR2 YENEEA. There are 14 residues in the CDR3. V was shortened by 5 bases and J by 4 bases, with 14 bases between the two germline ends. The DNA of the CDR3 is TGTGCCAGCAGCCCCCTCGGACAGAGCTATGGCTACACCTTC. Translating it yields CASSPLGQSYGYTF.

This clonotype has more than one count but fewer than ten. The V and J genes are TRBV20-1 and TRBJ2-7; 8 bases are shared with TRBD2. The ends lost 3 bases at V and 2 bases at J; junction bases unmatched: 3. This CDR3 spans 13 amino acids. Per the germline V gene, CDR1 is DFQATT and CDR2 is SNEGSKA (reference sequence). This CDR3 is CSASGRAAYEQYF. As DNA, the CDR3 is TGCAGTGCTAGCGGGAGGGCGGCCTACGAGCAGTACTTC.

The V and J genes are TRBV12-3 or TRBV12-4 and TRBJ1-1; D is perhaps TRBD1 (6 bases). V lost 6 bases and J 1 base, leaving 15 bases between the germline ends. This CDR3 is 15 amino acids long. The CDR3 loop reads CASSPPRTENTEAFF. CDR3 bases: TGTGCCAGCAGCCCACCCCGGACAGAGAACACTGAAGCTTTCTTT.

The chain recombines TRBV6-2 or TRBV6-3 with TRBJ2-7; possibly TRBD1 for D (5 bases). The V end was cut by 6 bases, the J end by 1 base, with 13 bases between. The CDR3 extends over 14 amino acids. The germline V gene has CDR1 MNHEY and CDR2 SVGEGT. The CDR3 protein is CASSGAQGSYEQYF. The CDR3, as DNA: TGTGCCAGCAGCGGTGCGCAGGGATCCTACGAGCAGTACTTC.

This clonotype has just a few counts. The chain links TRBV20-1 to TRBJ1-1; tentative D call: TRBD1 (5 bases). V lost 0 bases to trimming and J lost 1 base, with 15 bases between them. Looked up from germline, CDR1 is DFQATT and CDR2 is SNEGSKA (reference sequence). The CDR3 covers 16 residues. The CDR3: CSARDLGLRGNTEAFF. Written as DNA, the CDR3 is TGCAGTGCTAGAGATTTAGGGTTGAGGGGGAACACTGAAGCTTTCTTT.

This clonotype was found a few times. The chain has TRBV6-2 or TRBV6-3 and TRBJ1-2; D is possibly TRBD1 (5 bases). The CDR3 spans 12 residues. The ends were cut back, 8 bases at V and 6 bases at J, with 13 bases in the middle. In germline, CDR1 is MNHEY, CDR2 SVGEGT. The DNA for the CDR3 is TGTGCCAGCCGGGGGAAGATAAATGGCTACACCTTC. The encoded protein is CASRGKINGYTF.

This clonotype was observed a few times. This chain joins TRBV19 and TRBJ1-5, with D possibly being TRBD1 (6 bases). The germline gives CDR1 LNHDA, CDR2 SQIVND (reference sequence). The CDR3 spans 13 residues. Trimming stripped 3 bases from V and 5 bases from J, with 8 bases between. CDR3 sequence (DNA): TGTGCCAGTAGTATGAACAGGGATCAGCCCCAGCATTTT. The encoded protein is CASSMNRDQPQHF.

This clonotype was observed a handful of times. This chain links TRBV11-2 with TRBJ1-2; maybe TRBD1 (6 bases). The V gene lost 6 bases and the J gene lost 5 bases, with 19 bases spanning the gap. CDR1 and CDR2 from the germline V gene are SGHAT and FQNNGV. The CDR3 covers 15 residues. CDR3 sequence: CASRPLSGHSYGYTF. The CDR3 region has the DNA TGTGCCAGCAGGCCACTATCGGGACACTCGTATGGCTACACCTTC.

This clonotype has at least ten counts. The chain couples TRBV7-2 to TRBJ1-5; 8 positions match TRBD1. CDR1 and CDR2 from the germline V gene are SGHTA and FQGNSA. The CDR3 sequence is 14 residues long. Trimming cost V 3 bases and J 6 bases; bases outside gene matches: 4. In DNA, the CDR3 is TGTGCCAGCAGCTTCGGACAGGGTGTTCAGCCCCAGCATTTT. This translates into CASSFGQGVQPQHF.

The chain is built from TRBV24-1 and TRBJ1-2; D remains ambiguous. V was trimmed by 3 bases and J by 11 bases, leaving 15 bases between them. The CDR3 consists of 13 residues. Per germline, CDR1 KGHDR and CDR2 SFDVKD. CDR3 sequence: CATSDIAPGGYTF. The CDR3 DNA reads as TGTGCCACCAGTGATATCGCGCCGGGAGGATACACCTTC.

The chain employs TRBV9 and TRBJ2-3; 7 nucleotides match TRBD1. CDR3 size: 14 residues. CDR1 SGDLS and CDR2 YYNGEE come from the germline V gene. Trimming took 3 bases from V and 7 from J; bases not matched to a gene: 8. CDR3 coding DNA: TGTGCCAGCAGCGAGACAGGGAAACTAAATACGCAGTATTTT. Protein: CASSETGKLNTQYF. Filled out from reference TRBV9 and TRBJ2-3, the complete variable domain reads DSGVTQTPKHLITATGQRVTLRCSPRSGDLSVYWYQQSLDQGLQFLIQYYNGEERAKGNILERFSAQQFPDLHSELNLSSLELGDSALYFCASSETGKLNTQYFGPGTRLTVL.